This TCR beta chain was obtained from a study of cytomegalovirus exposure and HLA in healthy donors. Study outcomes and limitations: A missense variant in DCLRE1C was later tied to TCR beta V- and J-gene trimming.

A remark on this clone: The antigen is unknown.

The PCR was carried out with 60 Vbeta primers and 13 Jbeta primers. Clones were read by immunoSEQ multiplex PCR, and TCRdb kept only the in-frame ones, dropping some. The sample has over 150,000 clones, more than 70% seen once. Germline CDR1 and CDR2: LNHDA and SQIVND (reference sequence). V shed 5 bases and J shed 3 bases, with 11 bases lying between them. The CDR3 loop spans 14 amino acids. V usage is TRBV19 and J usage is TRBJ2-4, with D perhaps matching TRBD2 (7 bases). Source material: PBMCs. The sequence was obtained from a woman aged 40 to 49 in good health and CMV-seropositive. The CDR3 is CASSWEGGKNIQYF. CDR3 bases: TGTGCCAGTAGTTGGGAGGGGGGCAAAAACATTCAGTACTTC.